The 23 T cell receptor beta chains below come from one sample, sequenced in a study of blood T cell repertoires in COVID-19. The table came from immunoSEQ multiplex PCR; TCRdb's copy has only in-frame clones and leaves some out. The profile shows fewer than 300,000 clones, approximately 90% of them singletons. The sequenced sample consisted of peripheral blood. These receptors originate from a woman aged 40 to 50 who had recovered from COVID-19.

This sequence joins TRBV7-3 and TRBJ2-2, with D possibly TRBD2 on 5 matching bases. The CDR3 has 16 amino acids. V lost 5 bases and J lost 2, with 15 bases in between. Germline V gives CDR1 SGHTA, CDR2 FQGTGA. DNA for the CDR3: TGTGCCAGCAGCCCCCGAGGGCCTTTCAACACCGGGGAGCTGTTTTTT. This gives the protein CASSPRGPFNTGELFF.

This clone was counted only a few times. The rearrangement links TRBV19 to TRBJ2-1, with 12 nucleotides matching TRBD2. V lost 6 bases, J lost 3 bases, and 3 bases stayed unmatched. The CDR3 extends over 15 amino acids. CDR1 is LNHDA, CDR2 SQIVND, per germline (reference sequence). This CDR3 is CASSRTSGDYNEQFF. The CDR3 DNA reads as TGTGCCAGTAGCAGGACTAGCGGGGACTACAATGAGCAGTTCTTC.

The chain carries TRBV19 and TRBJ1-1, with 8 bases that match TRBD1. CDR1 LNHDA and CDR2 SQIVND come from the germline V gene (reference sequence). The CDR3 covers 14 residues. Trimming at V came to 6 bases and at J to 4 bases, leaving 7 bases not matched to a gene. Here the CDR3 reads CASRPGQGFTEAFF. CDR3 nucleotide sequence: TGTGCCAGTAGACCCGGACAGGGATTCACTGAAGCTTTCTTT.

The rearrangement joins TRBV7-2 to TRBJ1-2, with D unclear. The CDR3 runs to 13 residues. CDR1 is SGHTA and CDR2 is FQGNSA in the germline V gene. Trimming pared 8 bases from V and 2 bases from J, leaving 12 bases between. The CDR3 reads CASGRAGNYGYTF. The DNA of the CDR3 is TGTGCCAGCGGACGAGCGGGGAACTATGGCTACACCTTC.

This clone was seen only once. CDR3 loop: CASSYSQGSEAFF. Here the CDR3 DNA reads TGTGCCAGCAGTTACTCACAGGGGTCTGAAGCTTTCTTT. The chain employs TRBV6-5 and TRBJ1-1; TRBD1 agrees at 7 bases. V lost 0 bases and J lost 6; bases outside the gene matches: 1. The CDR3 consists of 13 residues. The germline gives CDR1 MNHEY, CDR2 SVGAGI.

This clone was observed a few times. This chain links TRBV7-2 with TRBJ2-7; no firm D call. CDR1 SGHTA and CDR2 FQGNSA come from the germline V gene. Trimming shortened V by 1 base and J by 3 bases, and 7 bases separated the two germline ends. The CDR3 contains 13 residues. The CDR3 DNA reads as TGTGCCAGCAGCTTAGTAGTCGGCTACGAGCAGTACGTC. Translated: CASSLVVGYEQYV.

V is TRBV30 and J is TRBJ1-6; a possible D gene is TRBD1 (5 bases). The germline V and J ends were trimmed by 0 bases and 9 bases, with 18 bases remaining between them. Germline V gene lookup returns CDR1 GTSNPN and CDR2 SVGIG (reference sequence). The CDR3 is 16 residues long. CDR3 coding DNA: TGTGCCTGGAGTGTACGTATAGGGGCTGGGGTTTCACCCCTCCACTTT. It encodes CAWSVRIGAGVSPLHF.

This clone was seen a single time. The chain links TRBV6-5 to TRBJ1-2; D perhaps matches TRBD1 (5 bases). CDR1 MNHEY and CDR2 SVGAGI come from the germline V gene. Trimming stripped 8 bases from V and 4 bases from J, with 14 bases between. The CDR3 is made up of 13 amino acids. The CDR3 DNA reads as TGTGCCAGCGTGAGGTGGGGGGGCTATGGCTACACCTTC. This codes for CASVRWGGYGYTF.

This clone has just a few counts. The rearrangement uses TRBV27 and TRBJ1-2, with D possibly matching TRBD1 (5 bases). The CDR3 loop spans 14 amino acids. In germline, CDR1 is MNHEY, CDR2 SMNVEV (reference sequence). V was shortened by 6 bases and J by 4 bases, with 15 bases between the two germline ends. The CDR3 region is CASRWGTGGYGYTF. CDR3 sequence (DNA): TGTGCCAGCAGGTGGGGGACGGGGGGCTATGGCTACACCTTC.

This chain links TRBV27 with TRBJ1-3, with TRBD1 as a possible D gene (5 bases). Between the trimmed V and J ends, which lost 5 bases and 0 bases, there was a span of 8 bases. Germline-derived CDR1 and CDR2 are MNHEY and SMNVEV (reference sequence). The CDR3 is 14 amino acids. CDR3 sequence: CASSPGGSGNTIYF. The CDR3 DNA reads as TGTGCCAGCAGTCCCGGGGGCTCTGGAAACACCATATATTTT.

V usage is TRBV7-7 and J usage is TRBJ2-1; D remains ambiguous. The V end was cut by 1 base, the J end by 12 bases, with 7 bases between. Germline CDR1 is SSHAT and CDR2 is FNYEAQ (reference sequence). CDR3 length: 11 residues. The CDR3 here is CASSLGGPQFF. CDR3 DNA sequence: TGTGCCAGCAGCTTAGGTGGCCCGCAGTTCTTC.

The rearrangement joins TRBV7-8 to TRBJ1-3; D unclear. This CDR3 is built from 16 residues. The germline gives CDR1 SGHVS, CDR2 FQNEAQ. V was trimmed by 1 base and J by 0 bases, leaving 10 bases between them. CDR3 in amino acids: CASSLGLATSGNTIYF. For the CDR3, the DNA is TGTGCCAGCAGCTTAGGGCTGGCAACCTCTGGAAACACCATATATTTT.

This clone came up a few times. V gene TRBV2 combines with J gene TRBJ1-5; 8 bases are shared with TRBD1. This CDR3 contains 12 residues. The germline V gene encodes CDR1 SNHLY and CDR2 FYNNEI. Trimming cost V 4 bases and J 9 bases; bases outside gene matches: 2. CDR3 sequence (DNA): TGTGCCAGCAGTGGTGGGACAGGGCCCCAGCATTTT. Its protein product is CASSGGTGPQHF.

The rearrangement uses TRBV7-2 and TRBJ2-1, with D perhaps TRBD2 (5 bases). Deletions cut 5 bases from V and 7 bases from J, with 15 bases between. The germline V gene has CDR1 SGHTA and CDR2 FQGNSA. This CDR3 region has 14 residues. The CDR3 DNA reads TGTGCCAGCAGCCCGGCGAGGGAGTTGAATGAGCAGTTCTTC. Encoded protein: CASSPARELNEQFF.

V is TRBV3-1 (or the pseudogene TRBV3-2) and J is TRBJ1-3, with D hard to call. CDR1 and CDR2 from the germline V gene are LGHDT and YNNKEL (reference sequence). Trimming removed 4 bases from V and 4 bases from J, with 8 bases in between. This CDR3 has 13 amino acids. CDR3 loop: CASSPVSGNTIYF. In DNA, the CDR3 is TGTGCCAGCAGCCCCGTATCCGGAAACACCATATATTTT.

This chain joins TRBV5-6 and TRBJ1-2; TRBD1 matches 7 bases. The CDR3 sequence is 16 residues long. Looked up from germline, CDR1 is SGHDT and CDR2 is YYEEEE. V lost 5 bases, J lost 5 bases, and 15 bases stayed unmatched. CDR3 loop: CASRQGLGGALYGYTF. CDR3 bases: TGTGCCAGCAGACAGGGACTAGGGGGCGCGCTATATGGCTACACCTTC.

CDR3 in amino acids: CATSDRDLGGETQYF. In nucleotides, the CDR3 is TGTGCCACCAGTGACAGGGACTTGGGGGGAGAGACCCAGTACTTC. The V gene is TRBV24-1, the J gene TRBJ2-5, with TRBD2 as a possible D gene (6 bases). Germline-derived CDR1 and CDR2 are KGHDR and SFDVKD. This CDR3 comprises 15 residues. The V and J ends lost 4 bases and 4 bases respectively, with 15 bases between them.

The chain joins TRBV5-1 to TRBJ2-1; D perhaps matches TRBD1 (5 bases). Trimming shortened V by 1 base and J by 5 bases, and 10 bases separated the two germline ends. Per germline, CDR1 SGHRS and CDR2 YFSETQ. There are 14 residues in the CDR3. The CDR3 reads CASSLQGVNNEQFF. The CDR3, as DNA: TGCGCCAGCAGCTTGCAGGGCGTCAACAATGAGCAGTTCTTC.

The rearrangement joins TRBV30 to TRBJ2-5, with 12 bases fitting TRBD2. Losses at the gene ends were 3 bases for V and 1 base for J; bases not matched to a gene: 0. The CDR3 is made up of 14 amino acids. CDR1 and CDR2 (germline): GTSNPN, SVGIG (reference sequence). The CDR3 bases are TGTGCCTGGAGGACTAGCGGGGGCCAAGAGACCCAGTACTTC. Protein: CAWRTSGGQETQYF.

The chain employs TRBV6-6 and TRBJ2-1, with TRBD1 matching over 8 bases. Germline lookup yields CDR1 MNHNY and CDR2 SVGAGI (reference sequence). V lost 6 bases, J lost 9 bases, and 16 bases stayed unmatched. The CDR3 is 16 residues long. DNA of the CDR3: TGTGCCAGCAGACCCGCTCGGACAGGGCCCGTTGTTGAGCAGTTCTTC. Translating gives CASRPARTGPVVEQFF.

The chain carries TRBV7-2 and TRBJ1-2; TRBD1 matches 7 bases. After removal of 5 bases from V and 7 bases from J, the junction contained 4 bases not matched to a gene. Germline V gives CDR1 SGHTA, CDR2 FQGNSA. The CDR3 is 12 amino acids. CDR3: CASSLPGGGYTF. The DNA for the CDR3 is TGTGCCAGCAGCCTACCAGGGGGTGGCTACACCTTC.

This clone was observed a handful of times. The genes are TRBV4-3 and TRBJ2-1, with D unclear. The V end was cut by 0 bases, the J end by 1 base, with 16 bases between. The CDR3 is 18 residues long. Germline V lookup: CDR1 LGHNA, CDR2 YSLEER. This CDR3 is CASSQDPYTKRSYNEQFF. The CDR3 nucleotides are TGCGCCAGCAGCCAAGATCCCTACACCAAGAGGTCCTACAATGAGCAGTTCTTC.

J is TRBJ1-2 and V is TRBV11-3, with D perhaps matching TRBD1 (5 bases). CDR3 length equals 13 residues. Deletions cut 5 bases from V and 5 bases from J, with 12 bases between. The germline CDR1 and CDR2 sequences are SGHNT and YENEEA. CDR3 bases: TGTGCCAGCAGCCCCCGGGGGGTATATGGCTACACCTTC. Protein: CASSPRGVYGYTF.